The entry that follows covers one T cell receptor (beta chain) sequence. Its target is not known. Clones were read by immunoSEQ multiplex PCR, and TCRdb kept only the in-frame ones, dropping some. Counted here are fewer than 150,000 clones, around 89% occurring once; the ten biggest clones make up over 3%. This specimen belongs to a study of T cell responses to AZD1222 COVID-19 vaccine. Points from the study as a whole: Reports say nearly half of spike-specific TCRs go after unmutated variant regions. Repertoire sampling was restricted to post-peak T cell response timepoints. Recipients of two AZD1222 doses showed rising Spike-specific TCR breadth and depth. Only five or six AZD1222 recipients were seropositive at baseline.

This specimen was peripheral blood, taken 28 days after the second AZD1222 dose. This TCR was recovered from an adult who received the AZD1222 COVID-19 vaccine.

The chain's CDR3 is CASSLVRENGYTF. In DNA form, the CDR3 reads TGTGCCAGCAGCTTAGTCCGGGAGAACGGGTACACCTTC. The chain employs TRBV7-2 and TRBJ1-2; D not resolved. The CDR3 covers 13 residues. V shed 1 base and J shed 11 bases, with 14 bases lying between them. Germline CDR1 and CDR2: SGHTA and FQGNSA. Based on the CDR3 plus reference TRBV7-2 and TRBJ1-2, the full variable domain is GAGVSQSPSNKVTEKGKDVELRCDPISGHTALYWYRQSLGQGLEFLIYFQGNSAPDKSGLPSDRFSAERTGGSVSTLTIQRTQQEDSAVYLCASSLVRENGYTFGSGTRLTVV.